The entry below describes one T cell receptor beta chain. Its antigen remains unknown. Generated by immunoSEQ multiplex PCR, the TCRdb table keeps only in-frame clones and is missing some. The sample has approximately 500,000 clones, about 83% seen once; the top ten hold around 13%. The treatment denotes: about 20 received Ad26.COV2.S at low or high dose, single or two shots; a few received placebo; per-sample allocation not given. Samples analyzed were those drawn on day 63 after the first vaccine or placebo injection. These data originate in a study of Ad26.COV2.S vaccination and SARS-CoV-2 variants. Study at large: The donor was enrolled in the Ad26.COV2.S arm of the COV1001 trial. Recipients of Ad26.COV2.S got it intramuscularly, once or twice 56 days apart.

Whole-study findings and limits: Higher spike-specific TCR breadth was found in vaccine recipients than in placebo recipients.

Germline values: CDR1 SGDLS, CDR2 YYNGEE. The ends were cut back, 0 bases at V and 0 bases at J, with 6 bases in the middle. CDR3 length: 15 residues. The starting material was peripheral blood, obtained in a trial of Ad26.COV2.S vaccine versus placebo. The chain has TRBV9 and TRBJ2-2; possibly TRBD2 for D (5 bases). This receptor was identified in a person aged 18 to 59 who received the Ad26.COV2.S COVID-19 vaccine or a placebo. The DNA of the CDR3 is TGTGCCAGCAGCGTAGCTAGCACGAACACCGGGGAGCTGTTTTTT. Translating it yields CASSVASTNTGELFF.